The 28 T cell receptor beta chains reported below all come from one sample, sequenced in a study of blood T cell repertoires in COVID-19. The protocol was immunoSEQ multiplex PCR, while the TCRdb copy is restricted to in-frame clones and leaves out a portion. Of 140,000 to 150,000 clones listed, more than 75% are singletons. What was sequenced was peripheral blood. The receptors were sampled from a man aged 60-69 years with acute or convalescent COVID-19.

The rearrangement links TRBV10-3 to TRBJ1-5, with 11 bases identical to TRBD1. The CDR3 runs to 15 residues. With 7 bases clipped from V and 7 bases from J, the junction kept 9 bases outside the gene matches. Germline V gives CDR1 ENHRY, CDR2 SYGVKD. The CDR3 spells CAINIGTGGHQPQHF. The CDR3 nucleotides are TGTGCCATCAATATAGGGACAGGGGGACACCAGCCCCAGCATTTT.

The chain uses TRBV28 and TRBJ2-3; the D gene is possibly TRBD1 (5 bases). The V gene's germline CDR1 is MDHEN and CDR2 SYDVKM. The CDR3 loop spans 18 amino acids. With 2 bases removed from V and 3 bases from J, the gap between germline ends came to 21 bases. The CDR3 spells CASSLRLQAGKLTDTQYF. CDR3 DNA: TGTGCCAGCAGTTTAAGGCTCCAGGCAGGGAAGTTGACAGATACGCAGTATTTT.

The chain links TRBV29-1 to TRBJ2-7; no clear D. The CDR3 runs to 12 residues. V gave up 4 bases and J gave up 2 bases, with 9 bases separating them. Germline V gene sequence: CDR1 SQVTM, CDR2 ANQGSEA. Here the CDR3 DNA reads TGCAGCGTTGTGGCAACCACCTACGAGCAGTACTTC. This sequence encodes CSVVATTYEQYF.

The chain couples TRBV21-1 to TRBJ2-2; the D call in the table, TRBD1, was not verified against the DNA. TRBV21-1 is shown as a pseudogene. The CDR3 spans 19 residues. The CDR3 loop reads CASSRTLSTGVSNTGELFF. DNA of the CDR3: TGTGCCAGCAGCCGCACGCTCTCTACAGGGGTCTCCAACACCGGGGAGCTGTTTTTT.

The chain joins TRBV9 to TRBJ2-7, with 7 nucleotides matching TRBD2. CDR1 is SGDLS and CDR2 is YYNGEE in the germline V gene. Unmatched junction bases numbered 9, after V lost 2 bases and J lost 4 bases. CDR3 length equals 15 residues. The CDR3 sequence is CASSVFASGLYEQYF. The CDR3 region has the DNA TGTGCCAGCAGCGTCTTTGCTAGCGGACTATACGAGCAGTACTTC.

In this sample, this clone turned up once. The chain employs TRBV10-1 and TRBJ2-3, with 10 bases lining up with TRBD2. The CDR3 spans 13 residues. The junction had 5 bases not matched to a gene; V was cut back by 10 bases and J by 4 bases. CDR1 is WNHNN, CDR2 SYGVQD, per germline (reference sequence). CDR3 nucleotides: TGCGCCACCGAGCGGGAGGGCTCAGATACGCAGTATTTT. It yields the protein CATEREGSDTQYF.

The chain joins TRBV12-3 or TRBV12-4 to TRBJ2-1; the D gene is possibly TRBD2 (6 bases). This CDR3 is built from 13 residues. V lost 6 bases to trimming and J lost 9 bases, with 15 bases between them. The CDR3 nucleotides are TGTGCCAGCAGCCTCATGACTAGTGCTGAGCAGTTCTTC. Its translation: CASSLMTSAEQFF.

The chain is built from TRBV18 and TRBJ2-3, with TRBD2 matching 7 bases. Trimming removed 3 bases from V and 5 bases from J; junction bases left unmatched: 5. The CDR3 totals 14 residues. Germline CDR1 is KGHSH and CDR2 is LQKENI. For the CDR3, the DNA is TGTGCCAGCTCACCGGATTCGGGGGGAGATACGCAGTATTTT. Its protein is CASSPDSGGDTQYF.

This rearrangement joins TRBV3-1 (or the pseudogene TRBV3-2) to TRBJ2-2; 10 nucleotides align to TRBD2. The germline gives CDR1 LGHDT, CDR2 YNNKEL (reference sequence). The CDR3 covers 16 residues. V was clipped by 8 bases and J by 5 bases; unmatched bases: 11. CDR3 coding DNA: TGTGCCAGCGGGGGGCTAGCGGGAGAGGGGACCGGGGAGCTGTTTTTT. Protein sequence: CASGGLAGEGTGELFF.

The chain uses TRBV28 and TRBJ2-7; 15 bases align to TRBD2. Germline CDR1 and CDR2: MDHEN and SYDVKM. The CDR3 consists of 15 residues. Losses at the gene ends were 5 bases for V and 3 bases for J; bases not matched to a gene: 2. CDR3 sequence: CASSMGLAGGYEQYF. CDR3 DNA sequence: TGTGCCAGCAGTATGGGACTAGCGGGAGGCTACGAGCAGTACTTC. Combining the CDR3 with reference TRBV28 and TRBJ2-7 gives the whole variable domain DVKVTQSSRYLVKRTGEKVFLECVQDMDHENMFWYRQDPGLGLRLIYFSYDVKMKEKGDIPEGYSVSREKKERFSLILESASTNQTSMYLCASSMGLAGGYEQYFGPGTRLTVT.

This chain links TRBV4-1 with TRBJ2-1; unclear D gene. Germline V CDR1 and CDR2: MGHRA, YSYEKL. This CDR3 comprises 14 residues. Trimming stripped 3 bases from V and 8 bases from J, with 14 bases between. As DNA, the CDR3 is TGCGCCAGCAGCCATCCCCCGACTCGTGATGAGCAGTTCTTC. It specifies CASSHPPTRDEQFF.

This clone was seen a single time. J is TRBJ2-1 and V is TRBV6-1; D perhaps matches TRBD2 (5 bases). Per germline, CDR1 MNHNS and CDR2 SASEGT. The germline V and J ends were trimmed by 3 bases and 8 bases, with 17 bases remaining between them. The CDR3 has 15 residues. The DNA of the CDR3 is TGTGCCAGCAGTGAGCCGGGGAGATTGGTAGATGAGCAGTTCTTC. Translating it yields CASSEPGRLVDEQFF.

The chain carries TRBV27 and TRBJ2-1; TRBD2 is a possible D gene (5 bases). Germline V gene data show CDR1 as MNHEY and CDR2 as SMNVEV (reference sequence). Trimming took off 7 bases at V and 6 bases at J, with 19 bases between the two ends. This CDR3 has 15 amino acids. CDR3 protein: CASTKTRTEGNEQFF. The CDR3 DNA reads as TGTGCCAGCACCAAAACTAGAACTGAGGGCAATGAGCAGTTCTTC.

This clone was counted a single time. V and J are TRBV11-2 and TRBJ1-2; 12 positions match TRBD1. The V gene's germline CDR1 is SGHAT and CDR2 FQNNGV. V lost 4 bases, J lost 7 bases, and 1 base stayed unmatched. The CDR3 is 13 residues long. CDR3 nucleotide sequence: TGTGCCAGCAGCTGGGACAGGGGGCCTGGCTACACCTTC. Residues: CASSWDRGPGYTF.

The chain joins TRBV30 to TRBJ2-5, with D tentatively TRBD1 (6 bases). V lost 1 base and J 4 bases, leaving 7 bases between the germline ends. Per the germline V gene, CDR1 is GTSNPN and CDR2 is SVGIG (reference sequence). The CDR3 contains 12 residues. The CDR3 DNA is TGTGCCTGGAGTGAACAGGGAGAGACCCAGTACTTC. Protein: CAWSEQGETQYF.

The gene calls are TRBV4-1 and TRBJ2-3; 7 bases map to TRBD1. CDR3 length: 15 residues. The ends lost 1 base at V and 2 bases at J; junction bases unmatched: 3. Germline V lookup: CDR1 MGHRA, CDR2 YSYEKL. The CDR3 bases are TGCGCCAGCAGCCAAGGACAGGGAATCACAGATACGCAGTATTTT. Its protein is CASSQGQGITDTQYF.

Only a few counts were recorded for this clone. The CDR3 DNA reads TGTGCCAGCAGTTTAGGGGACTGGCCCTACGAGCAGTACTTC. It encodes CASSLGDWPYEQYF. This chain uses TRBV28 with TRBJ2-7; D might be TRBD2 (6 bases). Germline CDR1 MDHEN, CDR2 SYDVKM. The CDR3 totals 14 residues. Trimming took off 2 bases at V and 2 bases at J, with 10 bases between the two ends.

The chain is built from TRBV10-3 and TRBJ1-3; D perhaps matches TRBD1 (6 bases). Germline CDR1 and CDR2: ENHRY and SYGVKD. V dropped 0 bases and J dropped 1 base, with 10 bases sitting between them. CDR3 size: 16 residues. The CDR3 bases are TGTGCCATCAGTGAGTCGCTACAGGGATCTGGAAACACCATATATTTT. Residues: CAISESLQGSGNTIYF.

This chain connects TRBV12-5 to TRBJ2-7; perhaps TRBD1 as D (6 bases). The germline CDR1 and CDR2 sequences are LGHNT and FRNRAP. The CDR3 is 14 amino acids. Trimming removed 7 bases at V and 4 bases at J, with 17 bases between. The CDR3: CASAGTGNPYEQYF. The CDR3 DNA is TGTGCTAGTGCCGGAACAGGGAATCCTTACGAGCAGTACTTC.

The V and J genes are TRBV12-3 or TRBV12-4 and TRBJ2-1; 7 bases line up with TRBD1. The CDR3 totals 13 residues. V shed 4 bases, J shed 8 bases, and the junction held 5 bases outside the gene matches. The CDR3 region is CASSWDSGYEQFF. CDR3 nucleotide sequence: TGTGCCAGCAGTTGGGACAGTGGTTATGAGCAGTTCTTC.

The genes are TRBV5-1 and TRBJ2-5; 10 positions match TRBD2. The CDR3 contains 16 residues. V was pared by 0 bases and J by 4 bases, with 6 bases of the junction left unmatched. Per the germline V gene, CDR1 is SGHRS and CDR2 is YFSETQ. The CDR3 protein is CASSLVRASGRETQYF. As DNA, the CDR3 is TGCGCCAGCAGCTTGGTAAGGGCTAGCGGGAGAGAGACCCAGTACTTC.

The V and J genes are TRBV2 and TRBJ2-6; D not resolved. Trimming left V 4 bases short and J 0 bases short, with 4 bases between. The CDR3 consists of 14 residues. Germline assignment: CDR1 SNHLY and CDR2 FYNNEI. The CDR3 nucleotides are TGTGCCAGCAGTGGAGACTCTGGGGCCAACGTCCTGACTTTC. Its protein is CASSGDSGANVLTF.

V gene TRBV19 combines with J gene TRBJ1-2, with unresolved D. Germline V gives CDR1 LNHDA, CDR2 SQIVND (reference sequence). V shed 6 bases and J shed 3 bases, with 8 bases lying between them. CDR3 length: 12 residues. In nucleotides, the CDR3 is TGTGCCAGTAGGGCGGCCGACTATGGCTACACCTTC. It specifies CASRAADYGYTF.

The chain combines TRBV20-1 with TRBJ1-2; 8 bases are shared with TRBD1. Germline V CDR1 and CDR2: DFQATT, SNEGSKA (reference sequence). V gave up 3 bases and J gave up 6 bases; unmatched junction bases: 9. CDR3 length: 14 residues. The CDR3 coding sequence is TGCAGTGCTAGTGGAGGACAGGGAGGGGATGGCTACACCTTC. As protein: CSASGGQGGDGYTF.

V is TRBV2 and J is TRBJ1-1; no clear D. The ends were cut back, 7 bases at V and 1 base at J, with 10 bases in the middle. CDR1 and CDR2 (germline): SNHLY, FYNNEI. The length of the CDR3 is 13 residues. The CDR3 coding sequence is TGTGCCAGCACTCTCAGGTCGAACACTGAAGCTTTCTTT. Encoded protein: CASTLRSNTEAFF.

This clone was recorded at least ten times. The chain uses TRBV11-2 and TRBJ2-5; 10 nucleotides align to TRBD2. CDR1 and CDR2 (germline): SGHAT, FQNNGV. V lost 4 bases to trimming and J lost 2 bases; unmatched junction nucleotides: 7. The CDR3 has 16 residues. The CDR3 sequence: CASSYIGLAEQETQYF. CDR3 nucleotide sequence: TGTGCCAGCAGCTATATCGGACTAGCGGAACAAGAGACCCAGTACTTC. Full variable domain (remainder filled in from reference TRBV11-2 and TRBJ2-5): EAGVAQSPRYKIIEKRQSVAFWCNPISGHATLYWYQQILGQGPKLLIQFQNNGVVDDSQLPKDRFSAERLKGVDSTLKIQPAKLEDSAVYLCASSYIGLAEQETQYFGPGTRLLVL.

The CDR3 sequence: CASSRSGKSYEQYF. The CDR3 DNA follows: TGTGCCAGCAGCCGGTCAGGGAAGTCCTACGAGCAGTACTTC. V is TRBV2 and J is TRBJ2-7; D is possibly TRBD1 (5 bases). CDR3 size: 14 residues. V lost 6 bases and J 1 base, leaving 13 bases between the germline ends. The germline V gene has CDR1 SNHLY and CDR2 FYNNEI.

The chain couples TRBV28 to TRBJ2-5; D not resolved. V was cut by 3 bases and J by 3 bases, with 14 bases left in between. The CDR3 length is 15 residues. From germline, CDR1 is MDHEN and CDR2 SYDVKM. In nucleotides, the CDR3 is TGTGCCAGCAGTTTCCCTCGGAGATTAAAAGAGACCCAGTACTTC. Protein product: CASSFPRRLKETQYF.